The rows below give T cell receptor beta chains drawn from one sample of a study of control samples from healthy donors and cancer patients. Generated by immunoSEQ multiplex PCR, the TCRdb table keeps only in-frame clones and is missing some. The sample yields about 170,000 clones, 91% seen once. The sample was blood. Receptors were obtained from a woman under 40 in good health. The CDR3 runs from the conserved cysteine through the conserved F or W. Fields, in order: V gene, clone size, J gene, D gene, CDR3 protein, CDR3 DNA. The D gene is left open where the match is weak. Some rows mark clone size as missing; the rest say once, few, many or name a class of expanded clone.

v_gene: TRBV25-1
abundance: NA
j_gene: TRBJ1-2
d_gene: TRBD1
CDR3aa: CASSEDRGGYTF
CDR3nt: TGTGCCAGCAGTGAGGACAGGGGAGGCTACACCTTC

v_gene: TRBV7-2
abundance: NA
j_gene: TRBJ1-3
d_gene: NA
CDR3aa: CASSIDTHSGNTIYF
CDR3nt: TGTGCCAGCAGCATTGACACCCACTCTGGAAACACCATATATTTT

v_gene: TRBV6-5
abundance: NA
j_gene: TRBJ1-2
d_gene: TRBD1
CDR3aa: CASRPGQGFDGYTF
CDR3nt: TGTGCCAGCAGGCCGGGACAGGGGTTCGATGGCTACACCTTC

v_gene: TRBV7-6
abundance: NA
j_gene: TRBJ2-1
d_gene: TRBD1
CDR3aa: CASSSGQGAMNEQFF
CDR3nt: TGTGCCAGCAGCTCGGGACAGGGGGCTATGAATGAGCAGTTCTTC

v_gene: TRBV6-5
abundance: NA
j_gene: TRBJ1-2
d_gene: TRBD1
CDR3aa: CASSYRQGYGYTF
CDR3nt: TGTGCCAGCAGTTACCGACAGGGGTATGGCTACACCTTC

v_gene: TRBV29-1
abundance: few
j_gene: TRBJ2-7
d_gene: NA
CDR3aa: CSVGRPYEQYF
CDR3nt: TGCAGCGTTGGACGGCCTTACGAGCAGTACTTC

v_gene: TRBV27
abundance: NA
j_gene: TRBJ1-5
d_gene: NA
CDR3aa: CASSLTGLGNQPQHF
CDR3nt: TGTGCCAGCAGTTTAACAGGCCTTGGCAATCAGCCCCAGCATTTT

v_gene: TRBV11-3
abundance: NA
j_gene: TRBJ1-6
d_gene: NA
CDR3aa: CASSLGGESPLHF
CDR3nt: TGTGCCAGCAGCTTAGGGGGGGAGTCACCCCTCCACTTT

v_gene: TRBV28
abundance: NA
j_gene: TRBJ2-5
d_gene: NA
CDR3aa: CASSLQGPETQYF
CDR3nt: TGTGCCAGCAGTTTACAGGGGCCCGAGACCCAGTACTTC

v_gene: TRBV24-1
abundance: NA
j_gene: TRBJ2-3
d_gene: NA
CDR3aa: CATSERDTTDTQYF
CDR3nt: TGTGCCACCAGTGAGCGGGACACCACAGATACGCAGTATTTT

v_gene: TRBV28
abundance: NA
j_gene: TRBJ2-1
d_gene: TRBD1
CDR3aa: CAHGQGINEQFF
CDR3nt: TGTGCCCACGGACAGGGGATCAATGAGCAGTTCTTC

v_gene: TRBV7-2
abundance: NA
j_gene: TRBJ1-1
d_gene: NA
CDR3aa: CASSFQPAFF
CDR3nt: TGTGCCAGCAGCTTCCAGCCAGCTTTCTTT

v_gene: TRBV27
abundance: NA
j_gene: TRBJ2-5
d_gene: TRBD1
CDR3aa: CASSLRQGARETQYF
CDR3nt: TGTGCCAGCAGTTTAAGGCAGGGGGCGCGGGAGACCCAGTACTTC

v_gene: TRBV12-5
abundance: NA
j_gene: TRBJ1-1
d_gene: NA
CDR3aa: CASGFGQGRATEAFF
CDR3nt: TGTGCTAGTGGTTTCGGTCAGGGTAGGGCCACTGAAGCTTTCTTT

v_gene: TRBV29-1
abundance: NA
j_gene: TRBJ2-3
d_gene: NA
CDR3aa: CSVDRASGTDTQYF
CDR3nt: TGCAGCGTTGACAGGGCTAGCGGCACAGATACGCAGTATTTT

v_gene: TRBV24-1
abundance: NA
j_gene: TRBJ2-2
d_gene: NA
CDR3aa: CATSDWNTGELFF
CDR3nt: TGTGCCACCAGTGATTGGAACACCGGGGAGCTGTTTTTT

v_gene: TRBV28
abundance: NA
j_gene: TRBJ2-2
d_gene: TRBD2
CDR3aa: CASTTGLAKNTGELFF
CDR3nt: TGTGCCAGCACCACAGGACTAGCGAAAAACACCGGGGAGCTGTTTTTT

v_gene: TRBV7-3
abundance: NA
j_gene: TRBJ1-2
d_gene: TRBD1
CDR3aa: CASNLRDRGYGYTF
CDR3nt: TGTGCCAGCAACCTACGGGACAGGGGCTATGGCTACACCTTC

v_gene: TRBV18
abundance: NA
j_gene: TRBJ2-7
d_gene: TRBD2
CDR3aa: CASSPLAGEGEQYF
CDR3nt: TGTGCCAGCTCGCCACTAGCGGGAGAAGGGGAGCAGTACTTC

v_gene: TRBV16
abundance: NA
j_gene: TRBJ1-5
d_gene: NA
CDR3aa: CASSQGGAQHF
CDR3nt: TGTGCCAGCAGCCAAGGTGGAGCCCAGCATTTT

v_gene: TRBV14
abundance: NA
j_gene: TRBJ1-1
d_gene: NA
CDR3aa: CASSQEMNTEAFF
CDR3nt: TGTGCCAGCAGCCAAGAAATGAACACTGAAGCTTTCTTT

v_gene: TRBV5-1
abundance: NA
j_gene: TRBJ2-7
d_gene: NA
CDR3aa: CASRDSYEQYF
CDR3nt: TGCGCCAGCAGGGACTCCTACGAGCAGTACTTC

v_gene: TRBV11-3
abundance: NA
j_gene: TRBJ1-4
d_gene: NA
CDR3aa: CASSLSGPGHNEKLFF
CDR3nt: TGTGCCAGCAGCTTATCAGGGCCAGGGCATAATGAAAAACTGTTTTTT

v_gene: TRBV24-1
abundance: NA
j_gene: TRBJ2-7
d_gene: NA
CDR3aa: CATSDLLRDYEQYF
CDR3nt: TGTGCCACCAGTGATCTCCTCAGGGATTACGAGCAGTACTTC

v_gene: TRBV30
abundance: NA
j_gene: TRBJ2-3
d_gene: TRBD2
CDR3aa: CAWSTGLAITDTQYF
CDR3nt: TGTGCCTGGAGTACGGGACTAGCGATAACAGATACGCAGTATTTT

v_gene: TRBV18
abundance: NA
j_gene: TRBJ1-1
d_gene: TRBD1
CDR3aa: CASSPPQGGSTEAFF
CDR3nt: TGTGCCAGCTCACCACCGCAGGGGGGGAGCACTGAAGCTTTCTTT

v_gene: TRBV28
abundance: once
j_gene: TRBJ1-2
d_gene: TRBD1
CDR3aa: CASSLGTGQVYGYTF
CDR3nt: TGTGCCAGCAGTTTGGGGACAGGGCAAGTCTATGGCTACACCTTC

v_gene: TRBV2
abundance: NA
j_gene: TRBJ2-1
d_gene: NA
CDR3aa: CASRTGSNEQFF
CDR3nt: TGTGCCAGCAGGACGGGGTCCAATGAGCAGTTCTTC

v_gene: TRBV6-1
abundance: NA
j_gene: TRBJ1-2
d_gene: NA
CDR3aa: CASSEAAAGDNGYTF
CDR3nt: TGTGCCAGCAGTGAAGCAGCGGCAGGGGATAATGGCTACACCTTC

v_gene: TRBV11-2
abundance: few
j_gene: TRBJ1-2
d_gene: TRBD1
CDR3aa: CASSPGTGYGYTF
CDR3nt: TGTGCCAGCAGCCCCGGGACAGGGTATGGCTACACCTTC

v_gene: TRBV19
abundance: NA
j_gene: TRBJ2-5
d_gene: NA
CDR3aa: CASSILGWETQYF
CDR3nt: TGTGCCAGTAGTATTCTGGGGTGGGAGACCCAGTACTTC

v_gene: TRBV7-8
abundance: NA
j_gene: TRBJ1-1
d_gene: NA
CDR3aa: CASSLGRSGIMNTEAFF
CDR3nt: TGTGCCAGCAGCTTAGGGAGGTCAGGGATTATGAACACTGAAGCTTTCTTT

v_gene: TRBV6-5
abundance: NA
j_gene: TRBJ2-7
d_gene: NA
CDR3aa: CASRMTASSYEQYF
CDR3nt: TGTGCCAGCCGCATGACAGCAAGCTCCTACGAGCAGTACTTC

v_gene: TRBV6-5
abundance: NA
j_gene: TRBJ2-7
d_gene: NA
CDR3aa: CASSYSRTYEQYF
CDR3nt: TGTGCCAGCAGTTACTCGCGAACCTACGAGCAGTACTTC

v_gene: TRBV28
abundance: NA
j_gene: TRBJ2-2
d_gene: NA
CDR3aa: CASSLWAPANTGELFF
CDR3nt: TGTGCCAGCAGTTTATGGGCACCGGCGAACACCGGGGAGCTGTTTTTT

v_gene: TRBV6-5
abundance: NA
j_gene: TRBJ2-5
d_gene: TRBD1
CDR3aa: CASSYSGGGQETQYF
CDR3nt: TGTGCCAGCAGTTACTCAGGGGGCGGGCAAGAGACCCAGTACTTC

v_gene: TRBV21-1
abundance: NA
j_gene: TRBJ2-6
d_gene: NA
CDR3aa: CASSKEGDIPSGANVLTF
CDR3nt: TGTGCCAGCAGCAAAGAGGGGGACATCCCCTCTGGGGCCAACGTCCTGACTTTC

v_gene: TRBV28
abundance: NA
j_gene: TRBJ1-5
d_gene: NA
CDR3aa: CASSLGNLNQPQHF
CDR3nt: TGTGCCAGCAGTTTGGGGAACCTAAATCAGCCCCAGCATTTT

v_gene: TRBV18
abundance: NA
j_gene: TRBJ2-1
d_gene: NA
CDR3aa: CASSPTGVYNEQFF
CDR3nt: TGTGCCAGCTCCCCGACTGGGGTTTACAATGAGCAGTTCTTC

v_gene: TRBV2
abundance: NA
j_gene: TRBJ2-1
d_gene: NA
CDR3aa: CASSDRGGEQFF
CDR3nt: TGTGCCAGCAGTGACAGGGGCGGTGAGCAGTTCTTC

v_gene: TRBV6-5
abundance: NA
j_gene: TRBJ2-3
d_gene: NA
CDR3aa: CASSRGTSTDTQYF
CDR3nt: TGTGCCAGCAGTCGCGGGACTAGCACAGATACGCAGTATTTT

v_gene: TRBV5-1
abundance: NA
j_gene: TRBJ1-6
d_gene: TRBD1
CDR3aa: CASSLGQGLPYNSPLHF
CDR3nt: TGCGCCAGCAGCTTGGGACAGGGTCTCCCCTATAATTCACCCCTCCACTTT

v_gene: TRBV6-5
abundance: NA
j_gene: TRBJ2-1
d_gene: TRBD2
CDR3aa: CASTLAGAYNEQFF
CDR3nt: TGTGCCAGCACCCTAGCGGGAGCCTACAATGAGCAGTTCTTC

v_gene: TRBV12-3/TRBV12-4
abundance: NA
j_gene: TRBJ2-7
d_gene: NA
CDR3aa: CASSLAGAYEQYF
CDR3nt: TGTGCCAGCAGTTTAGCGGGGGCCTACGAGCAGTACTTC

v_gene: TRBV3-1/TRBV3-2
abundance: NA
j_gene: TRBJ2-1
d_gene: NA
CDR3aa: CASSHGRRRNNEQFF
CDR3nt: TGTGCCAGCAGCCATGGGAGGCGGAGAAACAATGAGCAGTTCTTC

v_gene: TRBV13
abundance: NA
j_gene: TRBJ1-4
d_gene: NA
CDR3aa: CASSLLSREEKLFF
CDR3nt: TGTGCCAGCAGCTTACTATCCAGGGAAGAAAAACTGTTTTTT

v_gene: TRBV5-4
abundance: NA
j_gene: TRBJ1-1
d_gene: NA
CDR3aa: CASSFGGNTEAFF
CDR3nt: TGTGCCAGCAGCTTCGGGGGGAACACTGAAGCTTTCTTT

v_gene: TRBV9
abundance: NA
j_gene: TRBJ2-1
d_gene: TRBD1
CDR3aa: CASSVGTGSYNEQFF
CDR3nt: TGTGCCAGCAGCGTAGGGACAGGGTCCTACAATGAGCAGTTCTTC

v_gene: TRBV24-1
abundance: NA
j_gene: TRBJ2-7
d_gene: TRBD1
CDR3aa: CATSDSRPGQAYEQYF
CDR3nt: TGTGCCACCAGTGATTCTCGACCGGGACAGGCCTACGAGCAGTACTTC

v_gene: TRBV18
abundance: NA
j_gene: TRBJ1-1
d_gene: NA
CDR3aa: CASSPLREVTEAFF
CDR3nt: TGTGCCAGCTCACCACTAAGGGAGGTAACTGAAGCTTTCTTT

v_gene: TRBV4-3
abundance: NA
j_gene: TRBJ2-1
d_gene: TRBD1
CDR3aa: CASSQRTGIYNEQFF
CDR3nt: TGCGCCAGCAGCCAACGGACAGGGATATACAATGAGCAGTTCTTC

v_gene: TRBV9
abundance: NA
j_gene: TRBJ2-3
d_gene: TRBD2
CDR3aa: CASSAGLAGGLTDTQYF
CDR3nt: TGTGCCAGCAGCGCGGGACTAGCGGGGGGGCTCACAGATACGCAGTATTTT

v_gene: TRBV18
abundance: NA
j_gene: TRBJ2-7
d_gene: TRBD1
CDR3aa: CASSPDRVQNEQYF
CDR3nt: TGTGCCAGCTCACCGGACAGGGTTCAAAACGAGCAGTACTTC

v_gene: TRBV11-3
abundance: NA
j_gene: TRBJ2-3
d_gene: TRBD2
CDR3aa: CASSLREGRGDTQYF
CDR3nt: TGTGCCAGCAGCTTGCGGGAGGGCCGGGGAGATACGCAGTATTTT

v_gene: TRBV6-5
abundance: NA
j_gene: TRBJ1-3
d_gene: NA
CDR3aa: CASSYSSIGNTIYF
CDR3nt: TGTGCCAGCAGTTACTCCTCAATCGGAAACACCATATATTTT

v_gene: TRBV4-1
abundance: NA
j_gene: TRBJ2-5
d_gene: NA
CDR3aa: CASSQERQGQETQYF
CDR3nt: TGCGCCAGCAGCCAAGAGAGGCAGGGGCAAGAGACCCAGTACTTC

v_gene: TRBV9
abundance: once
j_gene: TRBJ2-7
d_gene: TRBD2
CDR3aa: CASSVASGTSYEQYF
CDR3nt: TGTGCCAGCAGCGTAGCTAGCGGGACCTCCTACGAGCAGTACTTC

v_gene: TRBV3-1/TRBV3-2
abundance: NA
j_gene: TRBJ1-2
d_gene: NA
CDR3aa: CASSEGRGDGYTF
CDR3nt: TGTGCCAGCAGCGAGGGGAGGGGGGATGGCTACACCTTC